This record looks at one T cell receptor (beta chain) sequence and its context. The sample belongs to a study of metastatic and nonmetastatic thyroid tumors. Study-level background: Samples came from malignant and benign thyroid patients, and repertoires were compared across blood and tumor or nodule tissue.

The CDR3 contains 11 residues. Germline CDR1 DFQATT, CDR2 SNEGSKA (reference sequence). With 8 bases removed from V and 7 bases from J, the gap between germline ends came to 14 bases. All patients reached thyroid surgery having received no treatment beforehand. TCRdb re-processed the PCR reads through MiXCR. This table holds over 13,000 clones, roughly 24% found once. The sample was tumor tissue. The sequence came from a female donor with papillary thyroid cancer or a benign thyroid nodule (not recorded which). Some clones in this sample may be carry-over from other donors' samples. The J gene is TRBJ1-2, the V gene TRBV20-1, with D unclear. The CDR3 reads CSTPDEVGYTF. The CDR3, as DNA: TGCAGTACTCCCGATGAGGTTGGCTACACCTTC.